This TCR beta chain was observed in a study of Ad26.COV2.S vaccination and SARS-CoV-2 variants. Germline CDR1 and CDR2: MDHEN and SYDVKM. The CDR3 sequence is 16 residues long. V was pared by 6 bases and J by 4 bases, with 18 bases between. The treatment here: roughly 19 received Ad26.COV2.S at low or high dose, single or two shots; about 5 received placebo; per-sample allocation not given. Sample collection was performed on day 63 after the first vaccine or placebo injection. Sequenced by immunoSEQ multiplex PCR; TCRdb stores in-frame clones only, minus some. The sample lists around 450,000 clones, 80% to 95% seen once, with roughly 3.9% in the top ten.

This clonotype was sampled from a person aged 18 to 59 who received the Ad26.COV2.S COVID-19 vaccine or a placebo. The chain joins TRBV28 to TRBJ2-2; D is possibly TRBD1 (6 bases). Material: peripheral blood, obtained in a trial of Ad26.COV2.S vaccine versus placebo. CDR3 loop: CASRPDPGQTTGELFF. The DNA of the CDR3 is TGTGCCAGCAGACCCGACCCTGGACAGACCACCGGGGAGCTGTTTTTT.